One T cell receptor (beta chain) is described in this entry. The antigen is unknown. The data originate from a study of shared clonotypes between healthy human individuals. The assay was run at deep level. Produced via immunoSEQ multiplex PCR; TCRdb's table is partial and in-frame only. The sample shows about 510,000 clones, 95% to 97% of them seen only once. Trimming took off 4 bases at V and 3 bases at J, with 14 bases between the two ends. The germline V gene encodes CDR1 LNHDA and CDR2 SQIVND (reference sequence). The CDR3 loop spans 15 amino acids. General observations from the study: The study sampled only blood, and tissue repertoires likely differ. Expectations were that clonotype sharing among donors would be affected by sequencing depth. Naive CD4 clonotypes overlapped across a few donors at around 4.7%.

The sequence derives from a woman in her 30s in good health. The chain carries TRBV19 and TRBJ2-3; TRBD1 is a possible D gene (6 bases). The material sequenced was naive CD4+ T cells sorted from blood. Subset specified: CD45RA+ positively selected. CDR3 coding DNA: TGTGCCAGTAGTACAGCGACAGGAGTTACAGATACGCAGTATTTT. The encoded protein is CASSTATGVTDTQYF.